These 2 T cell receptor beta chains share one sample of origin, sequenced in a study of OX40 agonist ivuxolimab in advanced cancers. To prepare the library, the immunoSEQ multiplex PCR assay was applied. This is the immuneACCESS table as TCRdb keeps it, with only in-frame sequences that have V and J called. A part of the clones is gone; compared with another copy, unresolved V genes explain less than half, and the rest is unexplained. Here the sample has 70,000 to 100,000 clones; about nine tenths occur a single time. Jointly, the top ten make up approximately 7.4% of the sample. The sample here was CD4+ or CD8+ T cells sorted from blood, taken in a trial of the OX40 agonist ivuxolimab. These receptors all stem from an adult with an advanced solid tumor such as melanoma, head and neck, liver or kidney cancer.

The CDR3 sequence: CASSPLGQAEAFF. Written as DNA, the CDR3 is TGTGCCAGCAGTCCGCTCGGACAGGCTGAAGCTTTCTTT. This chain connects TRBV25-1 to TRBJ1-1, with TRBD1 matching over 7 bases. Germline CDR1 and CDR2: MGHDK and SYGVNS. V was clipped by 5 bases and J by 6 bases; unmatched bases: 6. The CDR3 is made up of 13 amino acids.

V gene TRBV7-9 combines with J gene TRBJ2-3, with D unclear. The CDR3 is 10 residues long. CDR1 is SEHNR and CDR2 is FQNEAQ in the germline V gene (reference sequence). The CDR3 loop is CAVGTDTQYF. CDR3 sequence (DNA): TGTGCGGTCGGCACAGATACGCAGTATTTT.